A selection of T cell receptor beta chains follows, all from one sample in a study of cytomegalovirus exposure and HLA in healthy donors. Method: immunoSEQ multiplex PCR; TCRdb's copy keeps in-frame clones and lacks some. This table holds 35,000 to 45,000 clones, approximately 90% found once. Sequences were obtained from PBMCs. The receptors derive from a woman aged 18-35 years in good health and CMV-seronegative. The CDR3 runs from the conserved cysteine through the conserved F or W. The D gene is left open where the match is weak. Some rows mark clone size as missing; the rest say once, few, many or name a class of expanded clone.

>TRBV7-9|TRBD2|-|TRBJ2-4
CASSYSGLAGWKNIQYF
TGTGCCAGCAGCTACTCTGGACTAGCGGGATGGAAAAACATTCAGTACTTC
>TRBV27|TRBD2|-|TRBJ2-1
CASSSERELENEQFF
TGTGCCAGCAGTTCAGAGCGGGAGCTGGAGAATGAGCAGTTCTTC
>TRBV7-3|TRBD2|-|TRBJ2-1
CASSLLGGDNEQFF
TGTGCCAGCAGCTTACTGGGGGGGGACAATGAGCAGTTCTTC
>TRBV18|TRBD1|few|TRBJ2-3
CASSNRGWTDTQYF
TGTGCCAGCTCTAACAGGGGTTGGACAGATACGCAGTATTTT
>TRBV11-2|-|-|TRBJ2-7
CASSLGVSYAGPEEQYF
TGTGCCAGCAGCTTAGGGGTCTCCTATGCGGGGCCCGAGGAGCAGTACTTC
>TRBV28|-|-|TRBJ2-7
CASSSRRVVVQYF
TGTGCCAGCAGTAGCCGACGGGTCGTCGTGCAGTACTTC
>TRBV7-9|TRBD2|-|TRBJ2-1
CASSLGLAEDNEQFF
TGTGCCAGCAGCTTGGGACTAGCGGAGGACAATGAGCAGTTCTTC
>TRBV28|TRBD1|-|TRBJ1-2
CASSFPTGGTMRYTF
TGTGCCAGCAGTTTCCCGACAGGGGGAACGATGAGGTACACCTTC
>TRBV19|-|-|TRBJ2-1
CASSLTGEAYNEQFF
TGTGCCAGTAGCTTAACAGGGGAGGCGTACAATGAGCAGTTCTTC
>TRBV28|-|-|TRBJ2-5
CASSPNTNQETQYF
TGTGCCAGCAGTCCGAACACCAACCAAGAGACCCAGTACTTC
>TRBV5-1|-|-|TRBJ1-3
CASSLGGVHSGNTIYF
TGCGCCAGCAGCTTGGGGGGGGTCCACTCTGGAAACACCATATATTTT
>TRBV27|-|-|TRBJ1-2
CASSPRPYGYTF
TGTGCCAGCAGCCCCAGGCCCTATGGCTACACCTTC
>TRBV7-3|-|once|TRBJ2-6
CASSLGITGANVLTF
TGTGCCAGCAGCTTAGGCATAACCGGGGCCAACGTCCTGACTTTC
>TRBV19|TRBD1|-|TRBJ2-7
CASSMAGGRGYEQYF
TGTGCCAGTAGTATGGCAGGGGGCAGGGGCTACGAGCAGTACTTC
>TRBV7-9|-|-|TRBJ2-2
CSSSFSVFTGELFF
TGTTCCAGCAGCTTTTCAGTCTTCACCGGGGAGCTGTTTTTT
>TRBV27|-|-|TRBJ2-4
CASSLAGVKNIQYF
TGTGCCAGCAGTTTAGCAGGGGTCAAAAACATTCAGTACTTC
>TRBV19|-|-|TRBJ2-3
CASTTQDSPTDTQYF
TGTGCCAGTACAACTCAGGACAGTCCCACAGATACGCAGTATTTT
>TRBV29-1|-|-|TRBJ1-2
CSGWTALGYTF
TGCAGCGGGTGGACAGCCCTAGGCTACACCTTC
>TRBV7-2|-|once|TRBJ1-1
CASSLARELEAFF
TGTGCCAGCAGCTTAGCAAGGGAGTTAGAAGCTTTCTTT
>TRBV28|TRBD1|-|TRBJ1-2
CASREGQGEVYGYTF
TGTGCCAGCAGAGAGGGACAGGGGGAGGTCTATGGCTACACCTTC
>TRBV28|TRBD2|-|TRBJ2-5
CASSQLAGVQETQYF
TGTGCCAGCAGCCAACTAGCGGGGGTCCAAGAGACCCAGTACTTC
>TRBV6-5|-|-|TRBJ2-7
CASSYGRGRQYF
TGTGCCAGCAGTTACGGCAGGGGCAGGCAGTACTTC
>TRBV14|TRBD1|-|TRBJ2-6
CASSQTGGAYGANVLAF
TGTGCCAGCAGCCAAACAGGGGGCGCGTACGGGGCCAACGTCCTGGCTTTC
>TRBV27|-|-|TRBJ2-1
CASSSRGTQLRSSYNEQFF
TGTGCCAGCAGCTCCCGGGGGACCCAACTTCGAAGCTCCTACAATGAGCAGTTCTTC
>TRBV7-8|-|-|TRBJ2-2
CASSRRGDLDTGELFF
TGTGCCAGCAGCCGCCGGGGAGACCTTGACACCGGGGAGCTGTTTTTT
>TRBV9|TRBD2|-|TRBJ2-2
CASSVSGTSGSINTGELFF
TGTGCCAGCAGCGTCTCCGGGACTAGCGGGAGCATCAACACCGGGGAGCTGTTTTTT
>TRBV7-9|-|-|TRBJ1-1
CSSNMGATEAFF
TGTTCCAGCAACATGGGGGCGACTGAAGCTTTCTTT
>TRBV5-1|TRBD1|-|TRBJ1-2
CASSFLQGSYGYTF
TGCGCCAGCAGCTTTCTACAGGGGAGCTATGGCTACACCTTC
>TRBV19|-|-|TRBJ1-2
CASSPGRGSYGYTF
TGTGCCAGTAGTCCTGGTAGGGGGAGCTATGGCTACACCTTC
>TRBV7-9|TRBD2|-|TRBJ2-7
CSSNSGGLAGYEQYF
TGTTCCAGCAACTCCGGCGGGCTAGCGGGATACGAGCAGTACTTC
>TRBV27|TRBD1|-|TRBJ1-6
CASTPAFIQGSSPLHF
TGTGCCAGCACCCCGGCATTTATACAGGGGAGTTCACCCCTCCACTTT
>TRBV5-4|TRBD1|-|TRBJ2-3
CASSLPGQNTDTQYF
TGTGCCAGCAGTCTCCCGGGACAGAACACAGATACGCAGTATTTT
>TRBV10-3|-|once|TRBJ2-7
CAISDRGSYEQYF
TGTGCCATCAGTGACAGGGGCTCCTACGAGCAGTACTTC
>TRBV28|-|-|TRBJ2-7
CASSPTGTYEQYF
TGTGCCAGCAGTCCCACAGGCACCTACGAGCAGTACTTC
>TRBV19|-|-|TRBJ1-2
CASSISYLYGYTF
TGTGCCAGTAGTATATCCTACCTTTATGGCTACACCTTC
>TRBV27|-|-|TRBJ2-7
CASSSLLIYEQYF
TGTGCCAGCAGTTCCTTACTAATCTACGAGCAGTACTTC
>TRBV7-9|TRBD1|-|TRBJ1-2
CASSKWTGATNYGYTF
TGTGCCAGCAGCAAATGGACAGGGGCCACCAACTATGGCTACACCTTC
>TRBV11-2|TRBD1|-|TRBJ2-5
CASSRDRGQETQYF
TGTGCCAGCAGCCGGGACAGGGGTCAAGAGACCCAGTACTTC
>TRBV6-7|-|-|TRBJ1-5
CASSSGHHHRNQPQHF
TGTGCCAGCAGTTCGGGACACCACCATCGGAATCAGCCCCAGCATTTT